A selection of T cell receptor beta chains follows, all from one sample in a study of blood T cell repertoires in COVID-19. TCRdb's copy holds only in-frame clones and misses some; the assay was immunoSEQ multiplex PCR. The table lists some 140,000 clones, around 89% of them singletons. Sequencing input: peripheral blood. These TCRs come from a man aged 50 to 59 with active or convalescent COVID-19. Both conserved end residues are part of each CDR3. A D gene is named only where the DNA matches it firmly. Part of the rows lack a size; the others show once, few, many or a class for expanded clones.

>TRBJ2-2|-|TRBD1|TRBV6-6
CASSVDRETGELFF
TGTGCCAGCAGTGTGGACAGGGAGACCGGGGAGCTGTTTTTT
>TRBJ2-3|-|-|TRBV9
CASSVGGSADTQYF
TGTGCCAGCAGCGTAGGAGGGAGCGCAGATACGCAGTATTTT
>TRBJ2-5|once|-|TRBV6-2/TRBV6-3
CASSKRETQYF
TGTGCCAGCAGCAAGAGAGAGACCCAGTACTTC
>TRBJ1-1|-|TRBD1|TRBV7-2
CASSIGTGRLNTEAFF
TGTGCCAGCAGCATTGGGACAGGGAGATTAAACACTGAAGCTTTCTTT
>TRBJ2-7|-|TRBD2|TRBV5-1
CASSFLISGGNEQYF
TGCGCCAGCAGCTTCCTTATATCGGGAGGGAACGAGCAGTACTTC
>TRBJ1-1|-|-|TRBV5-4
CASSLEVGGHPTEAFF
TGTGCCAGCAGCTTGGAGGTTGGAGGGCATCCCACTGAAGCTTTCTTT
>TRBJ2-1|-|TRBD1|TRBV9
CASNLGYRGLGEQFF
TGTGCCAGCAACCTAGGGTACAGGGGGCTGGGAGAGCAGTTCTTC
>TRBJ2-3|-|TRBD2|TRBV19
CASRVAGDTDTQYF
TGTGCCAGTAGGGTGGCGGGAGATACAGATACGCAGTATTTT
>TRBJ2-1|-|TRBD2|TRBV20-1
CSASNSGGASEQFF
TGCAGTGCTAGTAATAGCGGGGGGGCCAGTGAGCAGTTCTTC
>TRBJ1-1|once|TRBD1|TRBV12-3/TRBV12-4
CASSLGTVGEAFF
TGTGCCAGCAGCCTAGGGACAGTTGGTGAAGCTTTCTTT
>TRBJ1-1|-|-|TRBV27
CASSLSPGNTEAFF
TGTGCCAGCAGTTTATCCCCAGGGAACACTGAAGCTTTCTTT
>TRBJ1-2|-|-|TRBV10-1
CASSGTHGGLGDYGYTF
TGCGCCAGCAGTGGGACTCATGGAGGCTTGGGAGACTATGGCTACACCTTC
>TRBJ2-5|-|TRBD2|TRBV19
CASSTPGGPQETQYF
TGTGCCAGTAGTACCCCGGGGGGACCCCAAGAGACCCAGTACTTC
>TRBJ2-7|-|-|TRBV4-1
CASSQVARNSYEQYF
TGCGCCAGCAGCCAAGTAGCTAGAAATTCCTACGAGCAGTACTTC
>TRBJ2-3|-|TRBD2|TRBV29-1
CSERTSFDTQYF
TGCAGCGAGAGGACTAGTTTTGATACGCAGTATTTT
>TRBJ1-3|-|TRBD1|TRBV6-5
CASLRDRGNTIYF
TGTGCCAGTCTCCGGGACAGGGGAAACACCATATATTTT
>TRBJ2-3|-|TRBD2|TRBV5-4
CASSLSGGASETQYF
TGTGCCAGCAGCTTAAGCGGGGGGGCCTCGGAAACGCAGTATTTT
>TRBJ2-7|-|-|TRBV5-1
CASSHARRGTSLGEQYF
TGCGCCAGCAGCCACGCGCGTCGGGGTACCAGCCTAGGGGAGCAGTACTTC
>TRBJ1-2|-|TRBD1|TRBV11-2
CASSSGQGAGYGYTF
TGTGCCAGCAGCTCGGGACAGGGGGCAGGCTATGGCTACACCTTC
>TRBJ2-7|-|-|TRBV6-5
CASSTGELYEQYF
TGTGCCAGCAGCACGGGGGAGCTCTACGAGCAGTACTTC
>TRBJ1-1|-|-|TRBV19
CASSVTGSRSTEAFF
TGTGCCAGTAGTGTTACAGGGTCGCGTAGCACTGAAGCTTTCTTT
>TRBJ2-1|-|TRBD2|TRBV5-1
CASSLTSGAYNEQFF
TGCGCCAGCAGCTTGACTAGCGGGGCCTACAATGAGCAGTTCTTC
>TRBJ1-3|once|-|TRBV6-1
CASSEGPGAFSGNTIYF
TGTGCCAGCAGTGAAGGTCCAGGTGCCTTCTCTGGAAACACCATATATTTT
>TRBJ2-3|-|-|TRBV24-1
CATSDLRDTYRPDTQYF
TGTGCCACCAGTGACCTAAGGGACACTTACCGCCCAGATACGCAGTATTTT
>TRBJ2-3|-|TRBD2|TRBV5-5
CASSLPSGGDTDTQYF
TGTGCCAGCAGCTTGCCTAGCGGGGGGGATACAGATACGCAGTATTTT
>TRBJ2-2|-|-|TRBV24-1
CATSEAGTTNTGELFF
TGTGCCACCAGTGAAGCCGGGACAACAAACACCGGGGAGCTGTTTTTT
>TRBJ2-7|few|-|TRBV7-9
CASSLGGPVSEQYF
TGTGCCAGCAGCCTTGGCGGGCCGGTTTCCGAGCAGTACTTC
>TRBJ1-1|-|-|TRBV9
CASSVTGMNTEAFF
TGTGCCAGCAGCGTAACAGGGATGAACACTGAAGCTTTCTTT
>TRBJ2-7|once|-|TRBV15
CATSRETVNYEQYF
TGTGCCACCAGCAGAGAAACAGTGAACTACGAGCAGTACTTC
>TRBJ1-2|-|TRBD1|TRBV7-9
CASSLAGGSDYGYTF
TGTGCCAGCAGCTTAGCAGGGGGCTCTGACTATGGCTACACCTTC
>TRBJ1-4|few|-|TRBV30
CAWSAQVLFREKLFF
TGTGCCTGGAGTGCCCAGGTCCTCTTCCGAGAAAAACTGTTTTTT
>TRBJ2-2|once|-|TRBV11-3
CASSLGAPPELFF
TGTGCCAGCAGCTTGGGGGCCCCCCCGGAGCTGTTTTTT
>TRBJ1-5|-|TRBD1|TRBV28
CASSTPDRGANQPQHF
TGTGCCAGCAGCACCCCGGACAGGGGTGCCAATCAGCCCCAGCATTTT
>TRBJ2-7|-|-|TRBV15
CATSRGFGLPPYEQYF
TGTGCCACCAGCAGAGGTTTCGGACTACCACCCTACGAGCAGTACTTC
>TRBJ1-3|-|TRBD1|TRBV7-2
CASSADRAKRNTIYF
TGTGCCAGCAGCGCCGACAGGGCTAAAAGAAACACCATATATTTT
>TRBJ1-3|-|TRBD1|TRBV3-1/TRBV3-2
CASSPNTGGGNTIYF
TGTGCCAGCAGCCCCAACACAGGGGGGGGAAACACCATATATTTT
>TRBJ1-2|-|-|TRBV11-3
CASSLGQNDGYTF
TGTGCCAGCAGCTTAGGACAGAACGATGGCTACACCTTC
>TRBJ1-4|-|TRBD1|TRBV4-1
CASRPSTGENEKLFF
TGCGCCAGCAGACCTTCGACAGGGGAAAATGAAAAACTGTTTTTT
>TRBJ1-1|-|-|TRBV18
CASSSGVDDTEAFF
TGTGCCAGCTCATCCGGGGTTGACGACACTGAAGCTTTCTTT
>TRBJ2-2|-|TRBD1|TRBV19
CASGQGAGELFF
TGTGCCAGCGGACAGGGTGCCGGGGAGCTGTTTTTT
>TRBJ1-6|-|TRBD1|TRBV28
CATWDRLSPLHF
TGTGCCACCTGGGACAGGCTCTCACCCCTCCACTTT
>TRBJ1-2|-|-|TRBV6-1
CASSEGSYGYTF
TGTGCCAGCAGTGAAGGGAGCTATGGCTACACCTTC
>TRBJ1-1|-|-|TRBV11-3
CASSLGPQREAFF
TGTGCCAGCAGCTTAGGTCCGCAACGGGAAGCTTTCTTT
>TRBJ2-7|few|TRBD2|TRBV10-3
CATKDSSGREEQYF
TGTGCCACCAAGGATTCTAGCGGGAGAGAGGAGCAGTACTTC
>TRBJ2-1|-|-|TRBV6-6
CASTLRQGTTEQFF
TGTGCCAGCACCCTAAGGCAGGGTACGACGGAGCAGTTCTTC
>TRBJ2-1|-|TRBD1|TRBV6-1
CASSLRGRTNNEQFF
TGTGCCAGCAGTCTCAGGGGGCGGACGAACAATGAGCAGTTCTTC
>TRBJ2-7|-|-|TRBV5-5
CASSLAPGPEQYF
TGTGCCAGCAGCTTGGCCCCAGGGCCCGAGCAGTACTTC
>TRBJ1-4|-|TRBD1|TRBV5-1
CASSSGTDNEKLFF
TGCGCCAGCAGCTCCGGGACAGACAATGAAAAACTGTTTTTT
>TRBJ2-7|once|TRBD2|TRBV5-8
CASSFSGLAAYEQYF
TGTGCCAGCAGCTTTTCGGGACTAGCGGCATACGAGCAGTACTTC
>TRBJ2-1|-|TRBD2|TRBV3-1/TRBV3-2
CASSPSGRGAEQFF
TGTGCCAGCAGCCCTAGCGGGAGGGGTGCTGAGCAGTTCTTC
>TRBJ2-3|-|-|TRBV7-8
CASSLVSGRNTDTQYF
TGTGCCAGCAGCTTAGTATCTGGGAGGAACACAGATACGCAGTATTTT